The TCR beta chain under discussion was sequenced for a study of control samples from healthy donors and cancer patients. The germline V gene has CDR1 SGHVS and CDR2 FNYEAQ. CDR3 length: 18 residues. V gave up 2 bases and J gave up 2 bases, with 21 bases separating them. The table came from immunoSEQ multiplex PCR; TCRdb's copy has only in-frame clones and leaves some out. The table lists 150,000 to 200,000 clones, 80% to 95% of them singletons. The sequence was obtained from a man younger than 30 in good health. The rearrangement uses TRBV7-6 and TRBJ2-5, with D possibly matching TRBD1 (5 bases). Sequenced: blood. CDR3 region: CASSLNPPSTAFQETQYF. The CDR3 DNA follows: TGTGCCAGCAGCTTAAATCCCCCTTCGACAGCTTTTCAAGAGACCCAGTACTTC.